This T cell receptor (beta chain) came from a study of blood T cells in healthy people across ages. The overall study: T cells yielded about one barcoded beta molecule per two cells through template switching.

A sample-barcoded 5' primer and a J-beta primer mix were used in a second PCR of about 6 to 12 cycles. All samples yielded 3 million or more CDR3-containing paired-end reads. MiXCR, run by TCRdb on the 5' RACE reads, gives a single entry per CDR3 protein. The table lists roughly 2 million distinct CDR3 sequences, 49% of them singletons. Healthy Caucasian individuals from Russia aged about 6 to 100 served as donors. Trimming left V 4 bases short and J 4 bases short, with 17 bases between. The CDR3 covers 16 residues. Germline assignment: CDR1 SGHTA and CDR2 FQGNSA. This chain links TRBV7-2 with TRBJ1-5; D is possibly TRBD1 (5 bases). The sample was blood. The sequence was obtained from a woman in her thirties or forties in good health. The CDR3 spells CASSWDRPGGNQPQHF. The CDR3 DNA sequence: TGTGCCAGCAGCTGGGATAGGCCCGGGGGGAATCAGCCCCAGCATTTT.